One and the same sample provided the 32 T cell receptor beta chains below, sequenced in a study of OX40 agonist ivuxolimab in advanced cancers. Some clones are missing from TCRdb's copy, which holds only in-frame ones; the method was immunoSEQ multiplex PCR. Of about 80,000 clones listed, 84% are singletons. The specimen comprised CD4+ or CD8+ T cells sorted from blood, sampled in a trial of the OX40 agonist ivuxolimab. The receptor source for this set is an adult with an advanced solid tumor such as melanoma, head and neck, liver or kidney cancer.

This rearrangement joins TRBV14 to TRBJ1-2; D is ambiguous. Germline V lookup: CDR1 SGHDN, CDR2 FVKESK. There are 12 residues in the CDR3. With 2 bases removed from V and 5 bases from J, the gap between germline ends came to 6 bases. The CDR3 coding sequence is TGTGCCAGCAGCCAAACGCGTTATGGCTACACCTTC. Its protein is CASSQTRYGYTF. Complete variable domain (other parts from reference TRBV14 and TRBJ1-2): EAGVTQFPSHSVIEKGQTVTLRCDPISGHDNLYWYRRVMGKEIKFLLHFVKESKQDESGMPNNRFLAERTGGTYSTLKVQPAELEDSGVYFCASSQTRYGYTFGSGTRLTVV.

The sample holds a few counts of this clone. In DNA form, the CDR3 reads TGTGCCTGGAGTGTACGGACAGGGTGGACTGAAGCTTTCTTT. It translates to CAWSVRTGWTEAFF. This chain connects TRBV30 to TRBJ1-1; 8 bases fit TRBD1. The length of the CDR3 is 14 residues. V lost 0 bases and J lost 5; bases outside the gene matches: 5. Germline-derived CDR1 and CDR2 are GTSNPN and SVGIG (reference sequence).

The J gene is TRBJ1-5, the V gene TRBV27, with 7 bases lining up with TRBD1. V trimming: 5 bases; J trimming: 0 bases; junction bases outside the gene matches: 7. The CDR3 is 16 residues long. Germline V CDR1 and CDR2: MNHEY, SMNVEV (reference sequence). CDR3 residues: CASSPQQGLSNQPQHF. The CDR3 bases are TGTGCCAGCAGTCCCCAACAGGGGCTTAGCAATCAGCCCCAGCATTTT.

This clone has a handful of counts. V is TRBV28 and J is TRBJ2-7; D may be TRBD1 or TRBD2 (5 bases each). The CDR3 is 14 amino acids. From germline, CDR1 is MDHEN and CDR2 SYDVKM. Trimming cost V 5 bases and J 0 bases, with 11 bases left between them. CDR3 nucleotide sequence: TGTGCCAGCAGTCCTCGGGACCGCTCCTACGAGCAGTACTTC. Protein product: CASSPRDRSYEQYF.

The genes are TRBV28 and TRBJ1-1; TRBD1 is a possible D gene (5 bases). This CDR3 has 16 amino acids. The V end lost 3 bases, the J end lost 10 bases, and 24 bases lay between the germline ends. The germline gives CDR1 MDHEN, CDR2 SYDVKM. The CDR3 sequence: CASSLTPGAGRLLAFF. The CDR3, as DNA: TGTGCCAGCAGTTTGACGCCGGGAGCAGGGAGATTGTTAGCTTTCTTT.

This sequence joins TRBV5-6 and TRBJ2-5, with D possibly called TRBD1 or TRBD2 (5 bases each). Germline loops: CDR1 SGHDT, CDR2 YYEEEE. CDR3 length: 14 residues. Trimming pared 4 bases from V and 1 base from J, leaving 11 bases between. As DNA, the CDR3 is TGTGCCAGCAGCACGACCGGGACCCAAGAGACCCAGTACTTC. It translates to CASSTTGTQETQYF.

The CDR3: CSVGTGQGYTF. The DNA for the CDR3 is TGCAGCGTTGGCACAGGGCAAGGCTACACCTTC. The chain joins TRBV29-1 to TRBJ1-2, with D possibly matching TRBD1 (6 bases). This CDR3 has 11 residues. Germline V gene lookup returns CDR1 SQVTM and CDR2 ANQGSEA. With 4 bases removed from V and 8 bases from J, the gap between germline ends came to 11 bases.

This chain uses TRBV6-6 with TRBJ2-2; 8 bases map to TRBD1. Trimming at V came to 4 bases and at J to 1 base, leaving 2 bases not matched to a gene. Per germline, CDR1 MNHNY and CDR2 SVGAGI (reference sequence). The CDR3 consists of 15 residues. DNA for the CDR3: TGTGCCAGCAGTTTCAGGGGGCAGAACACCGGGGAGCTGTTTTTT. Its protein product is CASSFRGQNTGELFF.

The gene calls are TRBV20-1 and TRBJ1-2, with a possible D match to TRBD1 (5 bases). The CDR3 covers 11 residues. Trimming shortened V by 7 bases and J by 2 bases, and 8 bases separated the two germline ends. Germline V gene lookup returns CDR1 DFQATT and CDR2 SNEGSKA (reference sequence). This CDR3 reads CSVGDNYGYTF. CDR3 DNA sequence: TGCAGTGTAGGGGACAACTATGGCTACACCTTC.

In the case of this clone: The same CDR3 arises from other DNA sequences in this sample as well. In DNA form, the CDR3 reads TGTGCCAGCAGCGCCGGGACAGGGGGGAATGAAAAACTGTTTTTT. Translating it yields CASSAGTGGNEKLFF. The V and J genes are TRBV5-8 and TRBJ1-4; 11 bases are a match to TRBD1. CDR1 is SGHTS and CDR2 is YDEGEE in the germline V gene. The ends lost 4 bases at V and 5 bases at J; junction bases unmatched: 4. This CDR3 comprises 15 residues. Based on the CDR3 plus reference TRBV5-8 and TRBJ1-4, the full variable domain is EAGVTQSPTHLIKTRGQQATLRCSPISGHTSVYWYQQALGLGLQFLLWYDEGEERNRGNFPPRFSGRQFPNYSSELNVNALELEDSALYLCASSAGTGGNEKLFFGSGTQLSVL.

J is TRBJ1-2 and V is TRBV6-5; TRBD1 matches at 10 bases. Per the germline V gene, CDR1 is MNHEY and CDR2 is SVGAGI. CDR3 size: 15 residues. Trimming cost V 2 bases and J 4 bases; bases outside gene matches: 4. CDR3: CASSYGQGEIYGYTF. In nucleotides, the CDR3 is TGTGCCAGCAGTTACGGACAGGGGGAGATCTATGGCTACACCTTC.

V usage is TRBV29-1 and J usage is TRBJ2-1; D is undetermined. The CDR3 extends over 10 amino acids. Between the trimmed V and J ends, which lost 4 bases and 5 bases, there was a span of 3 bases. Germline V CDR1 and CDR2: SQVTM, ANQGSEA. CDR3 sequence (DNA): TGCAGCGTTGGAAACAATGAGCAGTTCTTC. Protein product: CSVGNNEQFF.

CDR3 nucleotides: TGCAGTGCTAGTAAGTCGGGTGAGCAGTTCTTC. Amino acid sequence: CSASKSGEQFF. The chain has TRBV20-1 and TRBJ2-1, with no clear D. This CDR3 contains 11 residues. The germline V gene has CDR1 DFQATT and CDR2 SNEGSKA (reference sequence). Trimming shortened V by 3 bases and J by 9 bases, and 9 bases separated the two germline ends.

This clone showed up just a few times. This rearrangement joins TRBV5-6 to TRBJ2-1; 7 bases match TRBD2. V shed 1 base, J shed 4 bases, and the junction held 5 bases outside the gene matches. The germline gives CDR1 SGHDT, CDR2 YYEEEE. The CDR3 has 15 residues. CDR3 in amino acids: CASSLSSGVYNEQFF. CDR3 nucleotide sequence: TGTGCCAGCAGCTTGTCCAGCGGGGTATACAATGAGCAGTTCTTC.

In nucleotides, the CDR3 is TGCGCCAGCACCGTGGATAGATACTACGAGCAGTACTTC. Translation: CASTVDRYYEQYF. This chain connects TRBV5-1 to TRBJ2-7; D is undetermined. Germline V gene lookup returns CDR1 SGHRS and CDR2 YFSETQ. With 6 bases removed from V and 3 bases from J, the gap between germline ends came to 13 bases. There are 13 residues in the CDR3.

This clone was seen a single time. The chain recombines TRBV5-4 with TRBJ2-1; 8 nucleotides match TRBD2. The CDR3 consists of 15 residues. The germline V gene has CDR1 SGHNT and CDR2 YYREEE (reference sequence). V lost 0 bases and J lost 5; bases outside the gene matches: 4. CDR3 bases: TGTGCCAGCAGCTTGGAACTAGCGGTTAACAATGAGCAGTTCTTC. Its protein is CASSLELAVNNEQFF.

This clone was seen a few times. CDR3 coding DNA: TGTGCCAGCGCCCCTTGGTCCACCCGCGAGCAGTACTTC. This codes for CASAPWSTREQYF. This chain connects TRBV11-2 to TRBJ2-7; no firm D call. Per germline, CDR1 SGHAT and CDR2 FQNNGV. The CDR3 covers 13 residues. V was pared by 8 bases and J by 6 bases, with 17 bases between.

This rearrangement joins TRBV9 to TRBJ1-1; TRBD1 aligns across 8 bases. Germline V gene data show CDR1 as SGDLS and CDR2 as YYNGEE. The length of the CDR3 is 13 residues. The trim removed 9 bases at V and 9 bases at J, leaving 13 bases unmatched. Written as DNA, the CDR3 is TGTGCCACCCAGGGGGCCCAAGAGGGGAAAGCTTTCTTT. Translated: CATQGAQEGKAFF.

This chain's CDR3 is CASTGGRDQPQHF. For the CDR3, the DNA is TGTGCCAGCACCGGGGGCAGGGATCAGCCCCAGCATTTT. V usage is TRBV2 and J usage is TRBJ1-5; TRBD1 might be the D (6 bases). CDR3 length: 13 residues. V was clipped by 7 bases and J by 5 bases, with 12 bases between them. Per the germline V gene, CDR1 is SNHLY and CDR2 is FYNNEI.

This chain connects TRBV18 to TRBJ2-3; D gene uncertain. V shed 3 bases and J shed 1 base, with 11 bases lying between them. This CDR3 is built from 15 residues. In germline, CDR1 is KGHSH, CDR2 LQKENI. In DNA form, the CDR3 reads TGTGCCAGCTCACCTCTTCCGGCCCGCACAGATACGCAGTATTTT. It yields the protein CASSPLPARTDTQYF.

V and J are TRBV5-1 and TRBJ2-3, with TRBD2 matching over 10 bases. Germline CDR1 reads SGHRS; CDR2 reads YFSETQ. The CDR3 length is 15 residues. V shed 0 bases and J 5 bases; nucleotides not matched to a gene: 3. CDR3 bases: TGCGCCAGCAGCTTGGGGCTAGCGGGGGTAGATACGCAGTATTTT. Protein sequence: CASSLGLAGVDTQYF.

This CDR3 reads CASSMTASANYGYTF. CDR3 nucleotides: TGTGCCAGTAGTATGACGGCATCGGCTAACTATGGCTACACCTTC. This sequence joins TRBV19 and TRBJ1-2; D remains ambiguous. Germline loops: CDR1 LNHDA, CDR2 SQIVND (reference sequence). The CDR3 has 15 amino acids. V was shortened by 3 bases and J by 0 bases, with 11 bases between the two germline ends. Combining the CDR3 with reference TRBV19 and TRBJ1-2 gives the whole variable domain DGGITQSPKYLFRKEGQNVTLSCEQNLNHDAMYWYRQDPGQGLRLIYYSQIVNDFQKGDIAEGYSVSREKKESFPLTVTSAQKNPTAFYLCASSMTASANYGYTFGSGTRLTVV.

V gene TRBV4-3 combines with J gene TRBJ2-5; D call uncertain. Matching the DNA end better, TRBJ2-7 makes the J call doubtful. The germline gives CDR1 LGHNA, CDR2 YSLEER. CDR3 length equals 14 residues. For the CDR3, the DNA is TGCGCCAGCAGCCAAGATTTGCAGTACTACGAGCAGTACTTC. Translating gives CASSQDLQYYEQYF.

The chain employs TRBV5-1 and TRBJ2-1; TRBD2 matches 8 bases. Germline CDR1 is SGHRS and CDR2 is YFSETQ. The CDR3 totals 16 residues. Germline trimming cut 4 bases from V and 3 bases from J; bases unmatched to any gene: 9. Here the CDR3 DNA reads TGCGCCAGCAGCACCTCAGCGGGAGACTACTACAATGAGCAGTTCTTC. Protein sequence: CASSTSAGDYYNEQFF.

This chain joins TRBV7-9 and TRBJ2-5, with D perhaps TRBD2 (6 bases). CDR3 size: 12 residues. Trimming shortened V by 5 bases and J by 5 bases, and 9 bases separated the two germline ends. CDR1 SEHNR and CDR2 FQNEAQ come from the germline V gene (reference sequence). CDR3: CASSPAGETQYF. The CDR3 coding sequence is TGTGCCAGCAGCCCCGCGGGGGAGACCCAGTACTTC.

The chain recombines TRBV6-1 with TRBJ1-1; TRBD1 is a possible D gene (5 bases). Germline assignment: CDR1 MNHNS and CDR2 SASEGT. Trimming took 2 bases from V and 2 from J, leaving 12 bases between them. The CDR3 sequence is 15 residues long. For the CDR3, the DNA is TGTGCCAGCAGTGAACTCGGGGGGTACAACACTGAAGCTTTCTTT. As protein: CASSELGGYNTEAFF.

This clone was detected once. The gene calls are TRBV30 and TRBJ1-2; 9 nucleotides line up with TRBD1. Germline-derived CDR1 and CDR2 are GTSNPN and SVGIG (reference sequence). Trimming removed 2 bases from V and 2 bases from J; junction bases left unmatched: 12. The CDR3 runs to 17 residues. The CDR3 coding sequence is TGTGCCTGGAGTTCTAGATTTGGACAGGGGAAAAACTATGGCTACACCTTC. It yields the protein CAWSSRFGQGKNYGYTF.

This rearrangement joins TRBV11-2 to TRBJ2-5, with 10 bases matching TRBD1. V dropped 5 bases and J dropped 4; count of bases not matched to a gene: 7. CDR3 length: 15 amino acids. From germline, CDR1 is SGHAT and CDR2 FQNNGV. The CDR3 sequence: CASSLGQGIGETQYF. DNA of the CDR3: TGTGCCAGCAGCCTGGGACAGGGGATCGGAGAGACCCAGTACTTC.

V usage is TRBV7-2 and J usage is TRBJ2-5; TRBD2 matches 15 bases. Near its end, the DNA agrees better with TRBJ2-7, so the J call may be wrong. The CDR3 covers 16 residues. Per the germline V gene, CDR1 is SGHTA and CDR2 is FQGNSA. In DNA form, the CDR3 reads TGTGCCAGCAGCCCGGGACTAGCGGGGGGCGGCTACGAGCAGTACTTC. This encodes CASSPGLAGGGYEQYF.

This clone was picked up a small number of times. The chain couples TRBV6-5 to TRBJ1-2, with D possibly matching TRBD1 (5 bases). This CDR3 region has 16 residues. Germline V CDR1 and CDR2: MNHEY, SVGAGI. V shed 4 bases and J shed 4 bases, with 19 bases lying between them. CDR3 bases: TGTGCCAGCAGTTTCACCGGGACCGAGGGGACCTATGGCTACACCTTC. It yields the protein CASSFTGTEGTYGYTF.

As to this clone: Within the sample, other DNA sequences also encode this same CDR3. The chain links TRBV27 to TRBJ1-2, with D uncertain. Trimming removed 7 bases from V and 0 bases from J, with 15 bases in between. This CDR3 has 15 amino acids. CDR1 and CDR2 from the germline V gene are MNHEY and SMNVEV (reference sequence). CDR3 sequence reads: CASTPLAEANYGYTF. CDR3 nucleotide sequence: TGTGCCAGCACCCCGTTGGCAGAAGCTAACTATGGCTACACCTTC.

This chain connects TRBV15 to TRBJ2-3, with TRBD2 matching over 11 bases. V shed 1 base, J shed 2 bases, and the junction held 8 bases outside the gene matches. The germline V gene has CDR1 LNHNV and CDR2 YYDKDF (reference sequence). The CDR3 totals 18 residues. The CDR3 loop is CATSRGFRLAGNTDTQYF. The CDR3 bases are TGTGCCACCAGCAGAGGGTTCAGACTAGCGGGGAACACAGATACGCAGTATTTT.